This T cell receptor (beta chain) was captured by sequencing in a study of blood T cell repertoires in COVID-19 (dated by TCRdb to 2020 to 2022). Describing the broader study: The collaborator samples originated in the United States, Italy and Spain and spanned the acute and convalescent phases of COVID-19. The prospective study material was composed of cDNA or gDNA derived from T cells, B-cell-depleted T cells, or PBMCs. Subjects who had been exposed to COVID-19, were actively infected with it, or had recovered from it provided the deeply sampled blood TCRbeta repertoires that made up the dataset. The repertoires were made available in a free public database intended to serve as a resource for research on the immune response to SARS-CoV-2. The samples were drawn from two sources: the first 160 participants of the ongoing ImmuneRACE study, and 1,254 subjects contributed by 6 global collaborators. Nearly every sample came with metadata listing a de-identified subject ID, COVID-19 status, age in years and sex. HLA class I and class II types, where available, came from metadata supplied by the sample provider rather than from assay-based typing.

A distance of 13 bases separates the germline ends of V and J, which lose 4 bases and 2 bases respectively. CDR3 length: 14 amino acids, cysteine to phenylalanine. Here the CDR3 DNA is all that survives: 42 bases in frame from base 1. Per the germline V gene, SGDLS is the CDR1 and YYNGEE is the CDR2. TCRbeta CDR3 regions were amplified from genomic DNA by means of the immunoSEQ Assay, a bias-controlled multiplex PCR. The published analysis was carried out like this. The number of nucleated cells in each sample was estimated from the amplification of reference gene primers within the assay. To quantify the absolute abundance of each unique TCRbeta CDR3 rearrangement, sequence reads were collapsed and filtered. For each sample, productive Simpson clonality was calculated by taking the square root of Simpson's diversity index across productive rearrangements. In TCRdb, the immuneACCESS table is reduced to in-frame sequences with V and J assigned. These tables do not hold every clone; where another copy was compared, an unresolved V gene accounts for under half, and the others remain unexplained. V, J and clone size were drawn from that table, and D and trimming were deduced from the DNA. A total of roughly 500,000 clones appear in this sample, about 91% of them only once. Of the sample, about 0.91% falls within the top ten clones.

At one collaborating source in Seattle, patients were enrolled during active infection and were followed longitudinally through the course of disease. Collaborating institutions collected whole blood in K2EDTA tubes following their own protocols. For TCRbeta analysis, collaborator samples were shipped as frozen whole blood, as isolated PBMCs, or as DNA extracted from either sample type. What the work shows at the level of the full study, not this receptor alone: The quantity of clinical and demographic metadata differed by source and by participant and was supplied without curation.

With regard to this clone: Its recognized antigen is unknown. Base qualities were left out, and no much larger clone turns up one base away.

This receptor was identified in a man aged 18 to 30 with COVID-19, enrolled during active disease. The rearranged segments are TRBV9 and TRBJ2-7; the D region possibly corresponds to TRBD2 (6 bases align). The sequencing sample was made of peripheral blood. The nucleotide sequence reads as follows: TGTGCCAGCAGCCCGGGAGCGGGCCCCTACGAGCAGTACTTC. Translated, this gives CASSPGAGPYEQYF.